The TCR beta chain under discussion was sequenced for a study of T cell repertoires in aging, cancer and after chemotherapy. Peripheral blood genomic DNA, not sorted cells or RNA, was the template. V was clipped by 5 bases and J by 1 base; unmatched bases: 5. Germline CDR1 reads MNHEY; CDR2 reads SVGAGI. This CDR3 has 16 residues. Rearranged V-D-J TRB sequences were amplified with a mixed TRB-A/B primer pool. TCRdb ran MiXCR on the multiplex PCR reads and lists one entry per CDR3 protein. The sample contains over 9,500 distinct CDR3 sequences, more than 25% of which appear only once. Sequenced: blood. This chain connects TRBV6-5 to TRBJ2-3; TRBD2 matches 11 bases. The clonotype comes from a human donor in good health. The CDR3 sequence is CASSGASGGRTDTQYF. Here the CDR3 DNA reads TGTGCCAGCAGTGGCGCTAGCGGGGGGCGCACAGATACGCAGTATTTT.